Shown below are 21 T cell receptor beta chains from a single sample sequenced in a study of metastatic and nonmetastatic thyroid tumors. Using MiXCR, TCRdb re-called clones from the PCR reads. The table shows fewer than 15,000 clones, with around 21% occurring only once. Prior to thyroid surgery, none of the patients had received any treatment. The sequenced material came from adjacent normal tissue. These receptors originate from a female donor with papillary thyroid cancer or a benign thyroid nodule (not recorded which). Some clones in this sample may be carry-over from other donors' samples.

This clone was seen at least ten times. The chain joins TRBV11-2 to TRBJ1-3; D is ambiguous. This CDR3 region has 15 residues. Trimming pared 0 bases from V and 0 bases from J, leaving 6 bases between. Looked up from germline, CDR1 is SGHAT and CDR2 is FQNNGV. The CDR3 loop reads CASSLEGNSGNTIYF. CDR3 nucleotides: TGTGCCAGCAGCTTAGAAGGGAACTCTGGAAACACCATATATTTT.

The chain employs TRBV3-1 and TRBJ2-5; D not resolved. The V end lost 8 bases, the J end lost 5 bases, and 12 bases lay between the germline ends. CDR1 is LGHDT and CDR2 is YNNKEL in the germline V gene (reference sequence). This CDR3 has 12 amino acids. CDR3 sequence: CASGQQLETQYF. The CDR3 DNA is TGTGCCAGCGGTCAACAATTGGAGACCCAGTACTTC.

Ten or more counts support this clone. This CDR3 reads CASSEGYVGETQYF. The CDR3 nucleotides are TGTGCCAGCAGTGAAGGGTATGTTGGAGAGACCCAGTACTTC. The chain joins TRBV2 to TRBJ2-5; the D is unclear. V gave up 1 base and J gave up 4 bases, with 10 bases separating them. The CDR3 has 14 residues. The germline V gene encodes CDR1 SNHLY and CDR2 FYNNEI.

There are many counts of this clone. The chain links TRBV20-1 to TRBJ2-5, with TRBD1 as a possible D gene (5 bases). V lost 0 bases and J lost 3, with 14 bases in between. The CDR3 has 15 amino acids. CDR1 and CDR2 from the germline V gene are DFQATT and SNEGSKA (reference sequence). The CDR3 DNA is TGCAGTGCTAGAGATTTTGGGGCAGAGGAAGAGACCCAGTACTTC. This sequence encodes CSARDFGAEEETQYF.

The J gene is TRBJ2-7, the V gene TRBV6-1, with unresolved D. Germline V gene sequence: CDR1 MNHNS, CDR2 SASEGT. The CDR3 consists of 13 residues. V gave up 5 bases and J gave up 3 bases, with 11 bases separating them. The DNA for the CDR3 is TGTGCCAGCAGTCTTTCACTTGGCTACGAGCAGTACTTC. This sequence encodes CASSLSLGYEQYF.

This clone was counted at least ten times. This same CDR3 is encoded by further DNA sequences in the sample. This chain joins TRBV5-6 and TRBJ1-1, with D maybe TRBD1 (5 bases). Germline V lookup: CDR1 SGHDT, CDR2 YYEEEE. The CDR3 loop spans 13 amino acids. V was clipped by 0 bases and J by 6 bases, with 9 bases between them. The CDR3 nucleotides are TGTGCCAGCAGCTTGGGAGGGGCCGCTGAAGCTTTCTTT. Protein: CASSLGGAAEAFF.

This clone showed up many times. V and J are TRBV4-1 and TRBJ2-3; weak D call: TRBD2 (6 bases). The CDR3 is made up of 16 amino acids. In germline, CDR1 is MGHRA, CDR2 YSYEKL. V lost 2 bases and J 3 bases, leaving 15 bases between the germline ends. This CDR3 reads CASSQLGLPFTDTQYF. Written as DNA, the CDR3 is TGCGCCAGCAGCCAATTGGGACTGCCTTTTACAGATACGCAGTATTTT.

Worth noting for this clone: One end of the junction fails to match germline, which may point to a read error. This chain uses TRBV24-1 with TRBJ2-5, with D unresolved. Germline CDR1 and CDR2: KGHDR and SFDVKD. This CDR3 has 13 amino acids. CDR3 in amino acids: CATSWADQGTQYF. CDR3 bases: TGTGCCACCAGTTGGGCGGATCAAGGGACCCAGTACTTC.

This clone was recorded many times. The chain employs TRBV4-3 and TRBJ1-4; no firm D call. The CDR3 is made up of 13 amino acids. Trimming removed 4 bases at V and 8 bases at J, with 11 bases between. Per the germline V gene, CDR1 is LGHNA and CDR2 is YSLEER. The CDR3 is CASSRARGEKLFF. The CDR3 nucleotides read TGCGCCAGCAGCCGGGCCAGAGGGGAAAAACTGTTTTTT.

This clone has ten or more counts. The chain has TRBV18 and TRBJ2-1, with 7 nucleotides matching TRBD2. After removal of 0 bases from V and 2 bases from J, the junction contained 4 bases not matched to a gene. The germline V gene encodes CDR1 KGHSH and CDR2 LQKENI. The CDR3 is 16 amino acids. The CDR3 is CASSPPLAGPYNEQFF. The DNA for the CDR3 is TGTGCCAGCTCACCACCTTTAGCGGGCCCCTACAATGAGCAGTTCTTC.

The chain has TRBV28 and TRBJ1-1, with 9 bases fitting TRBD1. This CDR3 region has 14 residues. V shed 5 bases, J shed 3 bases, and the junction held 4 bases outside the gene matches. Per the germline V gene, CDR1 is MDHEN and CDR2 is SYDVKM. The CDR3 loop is CASSAWTGDTEAFF. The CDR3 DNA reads TGTGCCAGCAGTGCCTGGACAGGGGACACTGAAGCTTTCTTT.

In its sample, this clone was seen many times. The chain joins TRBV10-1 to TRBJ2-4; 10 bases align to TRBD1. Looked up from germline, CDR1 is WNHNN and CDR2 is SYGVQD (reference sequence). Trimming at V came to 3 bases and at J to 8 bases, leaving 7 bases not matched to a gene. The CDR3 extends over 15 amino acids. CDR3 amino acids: CASSEEGQGFDIQYF. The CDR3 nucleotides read TGCGCCAGCAGTGAAGAGGGACAGGGGTTCGACATTCAGTACTTC.

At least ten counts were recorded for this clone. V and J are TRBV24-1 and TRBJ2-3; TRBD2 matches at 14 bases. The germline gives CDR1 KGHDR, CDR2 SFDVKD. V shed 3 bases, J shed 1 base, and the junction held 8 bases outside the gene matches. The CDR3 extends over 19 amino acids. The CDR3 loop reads CATSDTGTSGSRGTDTQYF. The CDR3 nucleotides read TGTGCCACCAGTGATACCGGGACTAGCGGGAGCCGGGGCACAGATACGCAGTATTTT.

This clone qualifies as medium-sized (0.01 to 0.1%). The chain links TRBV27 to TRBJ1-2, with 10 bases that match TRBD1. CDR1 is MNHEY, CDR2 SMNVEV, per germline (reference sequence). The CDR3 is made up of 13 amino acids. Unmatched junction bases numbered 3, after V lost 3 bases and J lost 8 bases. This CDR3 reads CASSLGTGVGYTF. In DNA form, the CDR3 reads TGTGCCAGCAGTTTGGGGACAGGGGTCGGCTACACCTTC.

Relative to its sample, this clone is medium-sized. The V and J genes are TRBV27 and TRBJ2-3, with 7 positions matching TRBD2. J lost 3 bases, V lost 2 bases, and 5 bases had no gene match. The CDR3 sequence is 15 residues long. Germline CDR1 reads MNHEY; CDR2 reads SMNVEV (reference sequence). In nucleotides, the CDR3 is TGTGCCAGCAGTTTAATGGCGGGAGCAACAGATACGCAGTATTTT. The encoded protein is CASSLMAGATDTQYF.

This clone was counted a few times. The CDR3 here is CASSTLLSGNTIYF. The DNA of the CDR3 is TGTGCCAGCAGTACATTGCTCTCTGGAAACACCATATATTTT. The chain couples TRBV12-3 or TRBV12-4 to TRBJ1-3; D is unclear. With 5 bases removed from V and 0 bases from J, the gap between germline ends came to 8 bases. The CDR3 is 14 amino acids.

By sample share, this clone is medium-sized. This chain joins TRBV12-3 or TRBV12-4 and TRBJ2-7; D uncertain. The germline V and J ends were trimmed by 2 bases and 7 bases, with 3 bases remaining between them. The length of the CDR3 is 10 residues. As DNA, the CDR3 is TGTGCCAGCAGTTTAAGGGAGCAGTACTTC. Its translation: CASSLREQYF.

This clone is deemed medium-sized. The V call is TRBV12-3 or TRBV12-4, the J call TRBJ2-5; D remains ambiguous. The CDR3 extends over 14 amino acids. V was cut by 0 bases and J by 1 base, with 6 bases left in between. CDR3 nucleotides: TGTGCCAGCAGTTTAGCGCGGATCCAAGAGACCCAGTACTTC. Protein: CASSLARIQETQYF.

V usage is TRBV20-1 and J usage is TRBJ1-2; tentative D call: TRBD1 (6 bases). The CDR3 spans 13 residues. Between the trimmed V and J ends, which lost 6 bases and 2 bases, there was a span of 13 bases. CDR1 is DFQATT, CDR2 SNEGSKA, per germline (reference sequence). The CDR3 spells CSAETGLNYGYTF. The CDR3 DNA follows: TGCAGTGCCGAGACAGGACTAAACTATGGCTACACCTTC.

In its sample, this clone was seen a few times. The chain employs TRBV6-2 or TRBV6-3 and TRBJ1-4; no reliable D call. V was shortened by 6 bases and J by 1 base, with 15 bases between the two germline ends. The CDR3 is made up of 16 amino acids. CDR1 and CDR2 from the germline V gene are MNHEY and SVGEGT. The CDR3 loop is CASSPSHSETNEKLFF. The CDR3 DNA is TGTGCCAGCAGCCCCAGTCACAGCGAAACTAATGAAAAACTGTTTTTT.

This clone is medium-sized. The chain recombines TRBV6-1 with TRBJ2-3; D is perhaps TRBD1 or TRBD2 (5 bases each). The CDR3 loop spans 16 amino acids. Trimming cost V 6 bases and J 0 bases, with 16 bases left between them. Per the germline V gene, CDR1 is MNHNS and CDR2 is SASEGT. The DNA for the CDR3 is TGTGCCAGCAGGCCCAACGGGGACCCTAGCACAGATACGCAGTATTTT. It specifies CASRPNGDPSTDTQYF.